This TCR beta chain was sequenced in a study of low-dose radiotherapy and immunotherapy resistance in tumors. Time point defined: before trial treatment. Each patient who was eligible had an advanced solid tumor with no tumor-infiltrating lymphocytes. This clonotype was counted at least ten times. TRAV- and TRBV-specific primers primed first-strand cDNA, covering alpha and beta chains. TCR amplification involved 20 PCR cycles with a constant-region primer and V-primer adapter. TCRdb reprocessed the reads with MiXCR, giving one entry per CDR3 protein. The table shows tens of thousands of distinct CDR3 sequences, with 25% occurring only once. This material consisted of PBMCs, taken before treatment. The TCR originated in a male donor with prostate cancer.

CDR3 sequence: CASRRDSYEQYF. CDR3 nucleotide sequence: TGTGCCAGCAGACGTGACAGCTACGAGCAGTACTTC. The chain links TRBV6-1 to TRBJ2-7, with D possibly TRBD1 on 5 matching bases. Trimming took 6 bases from V and 3 from J, leaving 9 bases between them. Germline lookup yields CDR1 MNHNS and CDR2 SASEGT. The CDR3 is 12 residues long.